This T cell receptor (beta chain) was recorded in a study of cytomegalovirus exposure and HLA in healthy donors. Study as a whole: It was reported in a later analysis that the 90 to 150 validation repertoires used the same platform as the approximately 690 first-cohort repertoires.

General study findings and limits: In vitro checks showed that three CMV-associated chains really do target CMV antigens. Overall, about 160 TCR beta chains were annotated as cytomegalovirus-associated.

Of note for this clone: Its antigen is as yet unknown.

Only in-frame clones appear in the TCRdb table, and some are missing; sequencing was by immunoSEQ multiplex PCR. This table holds under 250,000 clones, roughly 84% found once. Germline V lookup: CDR1 SGHRS, CDR2 YFSETQ. The CDR3 consists of 13 residues. V dropped 3 bases and J dropped 6 bases, with 12 bases sitting between them. The source of this sequence is a woman aged 18 to 35 in good health and CMV-seropositive. The specimen sequenced was PBMCs. The chain has TRBV5-1 and TRBJ1-2; D gene unclear. CDR3 nucleotides: TGCGCCAGCAGCTCGCAAGGGAGCCATGGCTACACCTTC. Amino acids: CASSSQGSHGYTF.